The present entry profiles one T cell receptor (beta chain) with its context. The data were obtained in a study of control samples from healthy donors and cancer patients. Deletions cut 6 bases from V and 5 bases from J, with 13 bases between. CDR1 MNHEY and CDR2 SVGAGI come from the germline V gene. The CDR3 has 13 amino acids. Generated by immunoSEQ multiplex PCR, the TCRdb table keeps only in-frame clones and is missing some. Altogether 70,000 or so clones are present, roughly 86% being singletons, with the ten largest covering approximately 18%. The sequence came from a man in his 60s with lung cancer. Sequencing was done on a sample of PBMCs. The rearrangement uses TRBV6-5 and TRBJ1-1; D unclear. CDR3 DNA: TGTGCCAGCAGCTCACTAGAGAGGACTGAAGCTTTCTTT. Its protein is CASSSLERTEAFF.